The rows below give T cell receptor beta chains drawn from one sample of a study of T-cell memory formation after mild COVID-19. MiXCR was run by TCRdb on the 5' RACE reads, yielding one entry per CDR3 protein. Here the sample spans about 470,000 distinct CDR3 sequences, about 23% being singletons. The sample comprised PBMCs or a T cell subset sorted from them (not recorded which). The source of these receptors is an adult woman who had mild COVID-19 (a few samples of this study predate the infection). Cell type and time point are not known. The CDR3 runs from the conserved cysteine through the conserved F or W. D genes are given only for firm matches. Clone size is shown for a subset of rows, as once, few, many or a class of expanded clone.

TRBD2	TRBJ2-7	TRBV20-1	few	TGCAGTGCTATCCCTTTGAGGGAGGGCTACGAGCAGTACTTC	CSAIPLREGYEQYF
TRBD2	TRBJ2-2	TRBV27	few	TGTGCCAGCAGTGGGGAGCGGGAGGTCGGCACCGGGGAGCTGTTTTTT	CASSGEREVGTGELFF
TRBD1	TRBJ2-1	TRBV20-1	few	TGCAGTGCTCCTCGACAGGGGTTCTACAATGAGCAGTTCTTC	CSAPRQGFYNEQFF
TRBD1	TRBJ2-7	TRBV5-1	few	TGCGCCAGCAGCTTGTCCGGGACAGGAAGCTACGAGCAGTACTTC	CASSLSGTGSYEQYF
TRBD1	TRBJ2-7	TRBV13	few	TGTGCCAGCAGCTTAGTAAACAGGGGGTTTGCCGAGCAGTACTTC	CASSLVNRGFAEQYF
.	TRBJ2-7	TRBV25-1	.	TGTGCCAGCACCGAAAGGAATAGCGACTACGAGCAGTACTTC	CASTERNSDYEQYF
.	TRBJ2-7	TRBV6-5	.	TGTGCCAGCAGTTACTCCCCAGGTTCAGCCTACGAGCAGTACTTC	CASSYSPGSAYEQYF
TRBD2	TRBJ2-1	TRBV7-9	.	TGTGCCAGCAGCTTCCCACCGGGACTAGCGTGGCGGGGGTACAATGAGCAGTTCTTC	CASSFPPGLAWRGYNEQFF
.	TRBJ2-1	TRBV2	many	TGTGCCAGCAGTGAAGTGGGGGGGCCGGTTGAGCAGTTCTTC	CASSEVGGPVEQFF
.	TRBJ1-2	TRBV9	.	TGTGCCAGCAGCGGGGGACCCGGCGCCCACTATGGCTACACCTTC	CASSGGPGAHYGYTF
TRBD2	TRBJ2-1	TRBV19	few	TGTGCCAGTAGTAGCACTAGCGGGCCAAAATCCTACAATGAGCAGTTCTTC	CASSSTSGPKSYNEQFF
TRBD2	TRBJ2-4	TRBV6-2/TRBV6-3	.	TGTGCCAGCAGAAGAAGCGGGAGGGACAAAAACATTCAGTACTTC	CASRRSGRDKNIQYF
TRBD2	TRBJ2-1	TRBV9	.	TGTGCCAGCAGCCCTCTGTCCGGGACTAGCGGCTCCAATGAGCAGTTCTTC	CASSPLSGTSGSNEQFF
.	TRBJ1-1	TRBV12-3/TRBV12-4	few	TGTGCCAGCAGTCCCATCCTTGGGGCGGCCCGGGACACTGGGGCTTTCTTT	CASSPILGAARDTGAFF
TRBD2	TRBJ2-3	TRBV5-1	few	TGCGCCAGCAGCTTGGAAGCGGGGGGGTTAACTAGCACAGATACGCAGTATTTT	CASSLEAGGLTSTDTQYF
TRBD2	TRBJ2-7	TRBV18	few	TGTGCCAGCTCACCACCTTTGCGGGGGGAACTCACTTCTGCCTACGAGCAGTACTTC	CASSPPLRGELTSAYEQYF
.	TRBJ1-1	TRBV6-5	few	TGTGCCAGCAGTTACCCAGGAGGGACTGAAGCTTTCTTT	CASSYPGGTEAFF
.	TRBJ2-3	TRBV27	many	TGTGCCAGCAGTTTATCGCTAAGCACAGATACGCAGTATTTT	CASSLSLSTDTQYF
TRBD2	TRBJ2-1	TRBV7-8	few	TGTGCCAGCAGCAAGGGCGGGAGAGGCGATGAGCAGTTCTTC	CASSKGGRGDEQFF
.	TRBJ2-3	TRBV5-1	few	TGCGCCAGCAGCCCGACAGGATCCCGGACAGATACGCAGTATTTT	CASSPTGSRTDTQYF
.	TRBJ2-7	TRBV18	.	TGTGCCAGCTCACCCCGGGACAACTCCTACGAGCAGTACTTC	CASSPRDNSYEQYF
TRBD2	TRBJ2-3	TRBV24-1	.	TGTGCCGCTAGCGGGAGCACAGATACGCAGTATTTT	CAASGSTDTQYF
TRBD1	TRBJ1-2	TRBV7-9	few	TGTGCCAGCAGCTTGGTTCGCCCCGGACAGGTGAACTATGGCTACACCTTC	CASSLVRPGQVNYGYTF
.	TRBJ2-1	TRBV5-6	many	TGTGCCAGCAGCTCGGACTGGAACAATGAGCAGTTCTTC	CASSSDWNNEQFF
.	TRBJ2-2	TRBV7-9	few	TGTGCCAGCAGCTTGGGGTCCAGCACCGGGGAGCTGTTTTTT	CASSLGSSTGELFF
.	TRBJ2-7	TRBV25-1	.	TGTGCCAGCAGTGTCACCAGCCGGCCCCCCTACGAGCAGTACTTC	CASSVTSRPPYEQYF
.	TRBJ2-2	TRBV15	few	TGTGCCACCAGCAGAGTTTCAGGGGAGAACACCGGGGAGCTGTTTTTT	CATSRVSGENTGELFF
.	TRBJ2-3	TRBV2	few	TGTGCCAGCAGATTACCGATGGATACGCAGTATTTT	CASRLPMDTQYF